This T cell receptor (beta chain) emerged from a study of shared clonotypes between healthy human individuals. Study-level points and caveats: Larger estimated richness was generally recorded for naive subsets relative to memory subsets. It was anticipated that sequencing depth would influence how many clonotypes donors shared.

Assay execution proceeded at the deep level. Sequencing was performed with immunoSEQ multiplex PCR; in TCRdb, only in-frame clones are kept and a portion is missing. The sample shows about 2.4 million clones, approximately 93% of them seen only once. A remark on this clone: Its antigen is undetermined.

Looked up from germline, CDR1 is MDHEN and CDR2 is SYDVKM. V lost 6 bases and J lost 4; bases outside the gene matches: 8. CDR3 size: 14 residues. The sequenced sample consisted of naive CD4+ T cells from PBMCs. As for subset: CD45RA+ positively selected. The chain recombines TRBV28 with TRBJ1-2; 7 bases match TRBD1. The sequence came from a man aged 18 to 35 in good health. Some clones in this sample may be carry-over from other donors' samples. As DNA, the CDR3 is TGTGCCAGCAGCCCAGGGGGAACCCTCTATGGCTACACCTTC. It codes for CASSPGGTLYGYTF.